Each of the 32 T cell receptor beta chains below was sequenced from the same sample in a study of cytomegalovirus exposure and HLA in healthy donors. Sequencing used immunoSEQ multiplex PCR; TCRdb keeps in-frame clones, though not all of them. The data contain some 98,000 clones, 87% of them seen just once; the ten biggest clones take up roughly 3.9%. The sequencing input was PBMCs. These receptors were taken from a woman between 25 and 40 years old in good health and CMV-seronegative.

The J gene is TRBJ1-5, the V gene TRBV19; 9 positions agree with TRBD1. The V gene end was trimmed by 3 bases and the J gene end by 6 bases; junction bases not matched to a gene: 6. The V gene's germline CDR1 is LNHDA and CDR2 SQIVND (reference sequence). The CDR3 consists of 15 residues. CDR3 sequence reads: CASSIVGTGSQPQHF. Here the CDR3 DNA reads TGTGCCAGTAGTATTGTCGGGACAGGGTCTCAGCCCCAGCATTTT.

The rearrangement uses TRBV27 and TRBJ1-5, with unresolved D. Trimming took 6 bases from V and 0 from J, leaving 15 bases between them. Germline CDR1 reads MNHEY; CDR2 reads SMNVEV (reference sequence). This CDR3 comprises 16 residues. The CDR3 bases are TGTGCCAGCAGCAGAAGCGGCAGACTTAGCAATCAGCCCCAGCATTTT. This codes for CASSRSGRLSNQPQHF.

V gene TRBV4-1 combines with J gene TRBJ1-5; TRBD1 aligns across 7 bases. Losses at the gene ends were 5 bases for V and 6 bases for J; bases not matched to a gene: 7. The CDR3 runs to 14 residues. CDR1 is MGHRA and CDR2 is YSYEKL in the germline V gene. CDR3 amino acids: CASSSDRDSQPQHF. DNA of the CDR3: TGCGCCAGCAGCTCTGACAGGGACAGTCAGCCCCAGCATTTT.

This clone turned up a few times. The CDR3 DNA is TGTGCCAGCCGGGGGTGGCGGGGTTTACTAGAGACCCAGTACTTC. It yields the protein CASRGWRGLLETQYF. The chain couples TRBV6-1 to TRBJ2-5; maybe TRBD2 (6 bases). Per germline, CDR1 MNHNS and CDR2 SASEGT. The CDR3 consists of 15 residues. The V end lost 8 bases, the J end lost 4 bases, and 20 bases lay between the germline ends.

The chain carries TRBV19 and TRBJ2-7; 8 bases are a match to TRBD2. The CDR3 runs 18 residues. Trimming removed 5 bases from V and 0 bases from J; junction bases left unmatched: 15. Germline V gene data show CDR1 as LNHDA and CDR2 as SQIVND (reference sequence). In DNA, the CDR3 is TGTGCCAGTAGTGCCCAAAGGGGTAGCGGGATGAGCTCCTACGAGCAGTACTTC. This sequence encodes CASSAQRGSGMSSYEQYF.

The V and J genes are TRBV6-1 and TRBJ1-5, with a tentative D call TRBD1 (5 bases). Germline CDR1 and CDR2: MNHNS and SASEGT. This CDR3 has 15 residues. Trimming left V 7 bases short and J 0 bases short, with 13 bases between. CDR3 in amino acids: CASIMVGDSNQPQHF. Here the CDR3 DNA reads TGTGCCAGCATCATGGTAGGGGATAGCAATCAGCCCCAGCATTTT.

CDR3 bases: TGTGCCAGCAGTGCGGGAAGTTCAGGGAGGACCGGGGAGCTGTTTTTT. Protein product: CASSAGSSGRTGELFF. The chain has TRBV2 and TRBJ2-2, with a weak D call TRBD2 (6 bases). The germline V and J ends were trimmed by 4 bases and 5 bases, with 17 bases remaining between them. The CDR3 spans 16 residues. The germline V gene has CDR1 SNHLY and CDR2 FYNNEI.

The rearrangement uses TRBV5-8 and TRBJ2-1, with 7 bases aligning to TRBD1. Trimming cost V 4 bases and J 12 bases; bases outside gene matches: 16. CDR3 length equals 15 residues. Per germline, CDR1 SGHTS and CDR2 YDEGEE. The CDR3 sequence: CASSQGQVNPIGQFF. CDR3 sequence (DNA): TGTGCCAGCAGCCAAGGACAGGTTAATCCCATCGGGCAGTTCTTC.

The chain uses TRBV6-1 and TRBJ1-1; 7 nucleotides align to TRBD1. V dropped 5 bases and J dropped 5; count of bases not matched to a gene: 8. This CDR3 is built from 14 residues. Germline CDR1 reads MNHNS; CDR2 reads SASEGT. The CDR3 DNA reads TGTGCCAGCAGTTCCCACAGGGGCGGGACTGAAGCTTTCTTT. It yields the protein CASSSHRGGTEAFF.

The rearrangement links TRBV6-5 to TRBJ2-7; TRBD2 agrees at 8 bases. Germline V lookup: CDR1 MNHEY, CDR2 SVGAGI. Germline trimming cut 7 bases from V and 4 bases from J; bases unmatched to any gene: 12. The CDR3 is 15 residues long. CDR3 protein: CASNTAGGTWYEQYF. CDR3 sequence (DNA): TGTGCCAGCAATACGGCGGGAGGAACTTGGTACGAGCAGTACTTC.

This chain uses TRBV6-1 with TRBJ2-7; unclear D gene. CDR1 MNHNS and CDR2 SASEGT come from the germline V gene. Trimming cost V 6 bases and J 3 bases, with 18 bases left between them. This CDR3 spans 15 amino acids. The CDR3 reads CASSPLLQPGYEQYF. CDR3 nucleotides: TGTGCCAGCAGCCCCCTTTTGCAGCCAGGCTACGAGCAGTACTTC.

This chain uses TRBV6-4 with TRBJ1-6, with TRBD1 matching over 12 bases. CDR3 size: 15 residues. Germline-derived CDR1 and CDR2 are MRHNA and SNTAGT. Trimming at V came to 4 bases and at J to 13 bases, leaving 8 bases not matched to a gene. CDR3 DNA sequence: TGTGCCAGCAGTGTCTTGCCGGGACAGGGGGCTCCCCTCCACTTT. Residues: CASSVLPGQGAPLHF.

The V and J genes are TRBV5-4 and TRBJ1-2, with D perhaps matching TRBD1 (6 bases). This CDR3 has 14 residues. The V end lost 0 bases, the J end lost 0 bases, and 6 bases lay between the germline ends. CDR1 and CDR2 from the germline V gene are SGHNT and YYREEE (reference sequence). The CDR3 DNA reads TGTGCCAGCAGCTTGGACAGGGCTAACTATGGCTACACCTTC. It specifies CASSLDRANYGYTF.

The chain's CDR3 is CASSFPPSGGGETQYF. The CDR3 nucleotides read TGTGCCAGCAGTTTCCCCCCTAGCGGGGGGGGAGAGACCCAGTACTTC. The rearrangement joins TRBV28 to TRBJ2-5, with 12 bases matching TRBD2. The V segment lost 3 bases and the J segment 4 bases; nucleotides outside the gene matches: 6. This CDR3 contains 16 residues. Germline V CDR1 and CDR2: MDHEN, SYDVKM.

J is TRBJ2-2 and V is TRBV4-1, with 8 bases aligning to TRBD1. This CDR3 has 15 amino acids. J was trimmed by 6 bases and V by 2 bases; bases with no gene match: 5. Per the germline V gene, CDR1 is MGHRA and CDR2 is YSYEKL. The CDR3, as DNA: TGCGCCAGCAGCCAAACGCAGGGGGCCGCCGGGGAGCTGTTTTTT. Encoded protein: CASSQTQGAAGELFF.

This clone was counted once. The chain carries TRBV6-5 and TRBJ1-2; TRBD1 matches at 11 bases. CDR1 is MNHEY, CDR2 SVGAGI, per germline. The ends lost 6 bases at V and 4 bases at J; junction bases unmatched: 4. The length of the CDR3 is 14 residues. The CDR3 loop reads CASSRDRGGYGYTF. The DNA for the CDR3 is TGTGCCAGCAGCCGGGACAGGGGGGGCTATGGCTACACCTTC.

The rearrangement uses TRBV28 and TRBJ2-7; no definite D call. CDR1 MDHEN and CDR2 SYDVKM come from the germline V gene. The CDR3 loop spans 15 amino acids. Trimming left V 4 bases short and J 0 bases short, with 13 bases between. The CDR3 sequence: CASSSIGASSYEQYF. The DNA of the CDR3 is TGTGCCAGCAGTTCGATTGGAGCCAGCTCCTACGAGCAGTACTTC.

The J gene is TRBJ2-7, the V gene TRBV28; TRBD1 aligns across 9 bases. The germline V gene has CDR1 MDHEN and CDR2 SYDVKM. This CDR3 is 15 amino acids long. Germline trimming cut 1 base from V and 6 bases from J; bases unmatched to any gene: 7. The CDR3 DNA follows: TGTGCCAGCAGTTTATCGGGACAGGGTGTGCGCGAGCAGTACTTC. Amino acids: CASSLSGQGVREQYF.

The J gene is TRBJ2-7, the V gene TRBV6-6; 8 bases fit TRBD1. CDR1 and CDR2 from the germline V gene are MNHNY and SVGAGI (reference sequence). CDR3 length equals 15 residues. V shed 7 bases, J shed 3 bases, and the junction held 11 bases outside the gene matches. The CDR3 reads CASKDRESGYYEQYF. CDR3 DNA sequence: TGTGCCAGCAAGGACAGGGAATCAGGCTACTACGAGCAGTACTTC.

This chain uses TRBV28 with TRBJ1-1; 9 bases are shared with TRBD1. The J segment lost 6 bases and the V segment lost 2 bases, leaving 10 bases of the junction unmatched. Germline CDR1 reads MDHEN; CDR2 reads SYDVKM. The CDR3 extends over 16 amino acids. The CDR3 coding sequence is TGTGCCAGCAGTTTAGCTGAGGGACAGGGTTTCGCTGAAGCTTTCTTT. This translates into CASSLAEGQGFAEAFF.

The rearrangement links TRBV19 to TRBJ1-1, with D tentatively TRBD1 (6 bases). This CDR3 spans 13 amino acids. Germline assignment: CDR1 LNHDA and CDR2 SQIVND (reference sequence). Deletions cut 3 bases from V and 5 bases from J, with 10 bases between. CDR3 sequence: CASSMNRETEAFF. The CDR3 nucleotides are TGTGCCAGTAGTATGAACAGGGAAACTGAAGCTTTCTTT.

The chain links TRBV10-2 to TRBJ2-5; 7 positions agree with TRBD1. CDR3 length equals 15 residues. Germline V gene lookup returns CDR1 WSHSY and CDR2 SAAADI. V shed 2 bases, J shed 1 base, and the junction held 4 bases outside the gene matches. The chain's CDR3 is CASSEPYRGQETQYF. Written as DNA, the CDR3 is TGCGCCAGCAGTGAGCCTTACAGGGGCCAAGAGACCCAGTACTTC.

CDR3 nucleotides: TGTGCCAGCAGCCCCACCCGCCTAGCGGGGAAATCCGGGGAGCTGTTTTTT. The encoded protein is CASSPTRLAGKSGELFF. This chain uses TRBV7-8 with TRBJ2-2; TRBD2 matches 9 bases. Unmatched junction bases numbered 13, after V lost 5 bases and J lost 6 bases. Germline V lookup: CDR1 SGHVS, CDR2 FQNEAQ. The length of the CDR3 is 17 residues. Variable domain in full (rest from reference TRBV7-8 and TRBJ2-2): GAGVSQSPRYKVAKRGQDVALRCDPISGHVSLFWYQQALGQGPEFLTYFQNEAQLDKSGLPSDRFFAERPEGSVSTLKIQRTQQEDSAVYLCASSPTRLAGKSGELFFGEGSRLTVL.

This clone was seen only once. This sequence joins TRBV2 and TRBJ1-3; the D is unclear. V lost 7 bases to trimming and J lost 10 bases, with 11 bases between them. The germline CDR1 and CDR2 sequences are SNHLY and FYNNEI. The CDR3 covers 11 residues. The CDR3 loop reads CASTGFETIYF. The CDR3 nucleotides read TGTGCCAGCACGGGGTTTGAGACCATATATTTT.

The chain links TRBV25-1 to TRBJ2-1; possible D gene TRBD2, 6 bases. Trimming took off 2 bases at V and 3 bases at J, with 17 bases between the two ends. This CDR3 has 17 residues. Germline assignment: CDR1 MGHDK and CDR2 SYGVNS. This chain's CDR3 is CASSEQGGRGLYNEQFF. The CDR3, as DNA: TGTGCCAGCAGTGAACAAGGCGGGCGGGGACTCTACAATGAGCAGTTCTTC.

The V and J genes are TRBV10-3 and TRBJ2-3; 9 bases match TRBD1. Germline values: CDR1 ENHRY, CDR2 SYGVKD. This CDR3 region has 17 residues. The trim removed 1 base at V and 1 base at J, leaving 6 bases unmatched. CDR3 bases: TGTGCCATCAGTGAGTGGGGACAGGGTCGGGGCACAGATACGCAGTATTTT. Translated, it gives CAISEWGQGRGTDTQYF.

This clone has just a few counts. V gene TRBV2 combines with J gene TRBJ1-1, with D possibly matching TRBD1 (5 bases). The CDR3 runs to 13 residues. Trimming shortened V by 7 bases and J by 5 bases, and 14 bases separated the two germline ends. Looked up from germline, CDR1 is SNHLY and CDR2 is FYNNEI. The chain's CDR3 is CASKAQGLTEAFF. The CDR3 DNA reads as TGTGCCAGCAAGGCGCAGGGCTTGACTGAAGCTTTCTTT.

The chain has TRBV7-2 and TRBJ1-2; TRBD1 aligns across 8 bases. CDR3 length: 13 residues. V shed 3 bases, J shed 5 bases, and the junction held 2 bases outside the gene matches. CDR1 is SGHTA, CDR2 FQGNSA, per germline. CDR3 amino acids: CASSLTGDYGYTF. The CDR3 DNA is TGTGCCAGCAGCTTGACAGGGGATTATGGCTACACCTTC. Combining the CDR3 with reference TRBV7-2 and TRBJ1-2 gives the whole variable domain GAGVSQSPSNKVTEKGKDVELRCDPISGHTALYWYRQSLGQGLEFLIYFQGNSAPDKSGLPSDRFSAERTGGSVSTLTIQRTQQEDSAVYLCASSLTGDYGYTFGSGTRLTVV.

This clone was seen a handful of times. The CDR3 loop reads CASSLRQDNLQETQYF. CDR3 bases: TGCGCCAGCAGCCTTCGACAGGACAATCTACAAGAGACCCAGTACTTC. V gene TRBV5-1 combines with J gene TRBJ2-5; TRBD1 might be the D (6 bases). Deletions cut 4 bases from V and 2 bases from J, with 18 bases between. Per the germline V gene, CDR1 is SGHRS and CDR2 is YFSETQ. This CDR3 region has 16 residues.

The CDR3: CASSSWGRGTGELFF. The CDR3 coding sequence is TGTGCCAGCAGCTCCTGGGGCCGGGGGACCGGGGAGCTGTTTTTT. V is TRBV5-4 and J is TRBJ2-2; a weak D match, TRBD2 (6 bases). Trimming removed 3 bases from V and 5 bases from J, with 14 bases in between. Per germline, CDR1 SGHNT and CDR2 YYREEE (reference sequence). There are 15 residues in the CDR3.

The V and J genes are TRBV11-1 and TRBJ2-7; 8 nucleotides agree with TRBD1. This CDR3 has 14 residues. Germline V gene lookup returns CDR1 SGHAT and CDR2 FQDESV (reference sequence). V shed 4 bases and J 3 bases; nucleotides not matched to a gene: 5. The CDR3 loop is CASSSRTGIYEQYF. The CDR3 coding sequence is TGTGCCAGCAGCTCCCGGACAGGGATCTACGAGCAGTACTTC.

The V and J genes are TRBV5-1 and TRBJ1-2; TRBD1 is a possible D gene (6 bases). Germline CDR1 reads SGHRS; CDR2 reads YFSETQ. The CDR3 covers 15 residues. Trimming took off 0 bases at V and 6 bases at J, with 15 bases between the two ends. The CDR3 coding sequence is TGCGCCAGCAGCTTGGTCTCGACAGGATTTAATGGCTACACCTTC. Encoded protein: CASSLVSTGFNGYTF.